This TCR beta chain appears in the sequencing data of a study of PD-1 blockade in mismatch repair-deficient tumors. The CDR3 covers 14 residues. V was clipped by 3 bases and J by 5 bases, with 13 bases between them. Germline CDR1 reads SGHDN; CDR2 reads FVKESK. Sequencing was performed with immunoSEQ multiplex PCR; in TCRdb, only in-frame clones are kept and a portion is missing. The data contain about 23,000 clones, approximately 86% of them singletons. The receptor was derived from an adult with mismatch repair-deficient cancer. The chain employs TRBV14 and TRBJ1-1, with D perhaps TRBD1 (6 bases). Source: peripheral blood, taken 12 weeks after starting pembrolizumab. The CDR3: CASSQQGFSTEAFF. Here the CDR3 DNA reads TGTGCCAGCAGCCAGCAGGGGTTTTCGACTGAAGCTTTCTTT.